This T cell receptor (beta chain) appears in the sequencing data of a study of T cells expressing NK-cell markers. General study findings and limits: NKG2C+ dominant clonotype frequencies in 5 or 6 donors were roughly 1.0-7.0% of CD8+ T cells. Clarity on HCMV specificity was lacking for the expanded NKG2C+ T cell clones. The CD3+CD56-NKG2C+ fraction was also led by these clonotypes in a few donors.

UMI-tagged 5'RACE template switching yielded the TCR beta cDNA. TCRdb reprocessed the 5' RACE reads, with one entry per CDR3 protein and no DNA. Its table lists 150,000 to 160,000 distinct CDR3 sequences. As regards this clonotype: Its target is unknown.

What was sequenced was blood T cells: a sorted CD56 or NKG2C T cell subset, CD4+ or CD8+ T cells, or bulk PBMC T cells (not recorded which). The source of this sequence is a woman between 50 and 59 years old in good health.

The CDR3 loop reads CASTASSYEQYF. The gene calls are TRBV5-6 and TRBJ2-7; TCRdb proposes TRBD2, but this gene call is untestable without DNA. This CDR3 has 12 amino acids. CDR1 SGHDT and CDR2 YYEEEE come from the germline V gene.